In this sample, the clone carrying this T cell receptor (beta chain) turned up many times. The target antigen is unknown. It was RNA transcripts that yielded the amplified TCR beta CDR3 regions. Carried out on the TCR CDR3, a first-round RT-PCR used the HTBI primer set. Using its own MiXCR run on the multiplex PCR reads, TCRdb lists one record per CDR3 protein. This sample has roughly 640,000 distinct CDR3 sequences; approximately 16% occur once, and the top ten carry roughly 3%. This entry belongs to a study of T cells in Graves' hyperthyroidism and ophthalmopathy. Findings of the study overall: Blood held most thyroid clonotypes expanded above 0.001 frequency. Ophthalmopathy, as predicted by the model, came a median roughly 6.3 months after the prediction.

With duration under 3 months, ophthalmopathy was active: Clinical Activity Score at least 3, NOSPECS at least 4. The CDR3 sequence is 12 residues long. Unmatched junction bases numbered 5, after V lost 5 bases and J lost 8 bases. This sequence joins TRBV12-3 or TRBV12-4 and TRBJ1-2, with TRBD1 identical over 7 bases. Sample: blood. This clonotype was obtained from a woman aged 40 to 55 with Graves' ophthalmopathy. The CDR3 protein is CASSADRKGYTF. CDR3 sequence (DNA): TGTGCCAGCAGTGCGGACAGGAAGGGCTACACCTTC.